Listed below are T cell receptor beta chains from one sample, sequenced in a study of cytomegalovirus exposure and HLA in healthy donors. Data came from immunoSEQ multiplex PCR; TCRdb stores just in-frame clones and leaves some out. The table has under 200,000 clones, approximately 78% seen once. Sequencing used PBMCs. These receptor sequences come from a woman aged 18-29 years in good health and CMV-seronegative. Each CDR3 is given with its conserved first and last residue. D genes are given only for firm matches. The size of a clone is reported for some rows only, either as once, few or many, or as a class for expanded clones.

abundance | j_gene | d_gene | v_gene | CDR3aa | CDR3nt
. | TRBJ2-7 | . | TRBV21-1 | CATRQNTGVYEQYF | TGTGCCACCAGGCAAAACACAGGGGTGTACGAGCAGTACTTC
. | TRBJ2-1 | . | TRBV27 | CASRGAGYNEQFF | TGTGCCAGCAGGGGAGCGGGTTACAATGAGCAGTTCTTC
few | TRBJ2-3 | TRBD2 | TRBV2 | CASRTLAGRTDTQYF | TGTGCCAGCAGGACACTAGCGGGACGCACAGATACGCAGTATTTT
. | TRBJ2-1 | TRBD2 | TRBV10-1 | CASSERLAGLSEQFF | TGCGCCAGCAGTGAGCGGCTAGCGGGATTGTCGGAGCAGTTCTTC
. | TRBJ2-5 | TRBD1 | TRBV5-8 | CASSLYLQGSQETQYF | TGTGCCAGCAGCTTGTATCTACAGGGGAGTCAAGAGACCCAGTACTTC
few | TRBJ1-4 | . | TRBV27 | CASREAWTEKLFF | TGTGCCAGCAGGGAGGCGTGGACTGAAAAACTGTTTTTT
once | TRBJ1-3 | TRBD1 | TRBV9 | CASSDRDSWTNTIYF | TGTGCCAGCAGCGACCGGGACAGCTGGACCAACACCATATATTTT
. | TRBJ2-7 | . | TRBV30 | CAWSVGLAYEQYF | TGTGCCTGGAGTGTAGGACTCGCCTACGAGCAGTACTTC
. | TRBJ1-1 | TRBD1 | TRBV9 | CASSVMTGLNTEAFF | TGTGCCAGCAGCGTTATGACAGGGCTGAACACTGAAGCTTTCTTT
. | TRBJ1-5 | TRBD1 | TRBV23-1 | CASSPKGQGAGQPQHF | TGCGCCAGCAGTCCAAAAGGACAGGGGGCTGGCCAGCCCCAGCATTTT
few | TRBJ1-1 | . | TRBV9 | CASSGTGMDTEAFF | TGTGCCAGCAGCGGAACAGGGATGGACACTGAAGCTTTCTTT
. | TRBJ2-1 | TRBD2 | TRBV5-1 | CASSFLKTSGRSEQFF | TGCGCCAGCAGCTTTCTAAAGACTAGCGGGAGGAGTGAGCAGTTCTTC
. | TRBJ2-2 | . | TRBV7-2 | CASSTSGTRNTGELFF | TGTGCCAGCAGCACCTCCGGGACAAGGAACACCGGGGAGCTGTTTTTT
. | TRBJ2-2 | TRBD1 | TRBV6-1 | CASSEFGQGTGELFF | TGTGCCAGCAGTGAATTTGGACAGGGGACCGGGGAGCTGTTTTTT
. | TRBJ2-1 | TRBD2 | TRBV4-3 | CASSQAGGSPVWREQFF | TGCGCCAGCAGCCAAGCCGGGGGGAGCCCGGTTTGGCGTGAGCAGTTCTTC
. | TRBJ1-2 | . | TRBV7-8 | CASSFDSRYGYTF | TGTGCCAGCAGCTTCGACAGCCGCTATGGCTACACCTTC
. | TRBJ2-3 | . | TRBV5-1 | CASSLSTGDTQYF | TGCGCCAGCAGTCTAAGTACCGGAGATACGCAGTATTTT
. | TRBJ2-7 | TRBD1 | TRBV7-9 | CSSSFGSTGAQEQYF | TGTTCCAGCAGCTTCGGGTCGACAGGGGCGCAAGAGCAGTACTTC